Below, 31 T cell receptor beta chains from the same sample are listed, as sequenced in a study of blood T cell repertoires in COVID-19. The data were produced by immunoSEQ multiplex PCR, yet TCRdb's version contains in-frame clones alone and is incomplete. The sample consists of roughly 230,000 clones, around 90% of them appearing once. The material sequenced was peripheral blood. The receptors come from a woman aged 55-75 years with COVID-19, enrolled during active disease.

The rearrangement joins TRBV7-2 to TRBJ2-7, with 9 bases fitting TRBD1. The CDR3 has 14 residues. Trimming at V came to 4 bases and at J to 5 bases, leaving 6 bases not matched to a gene. CDR1 and CDR2 from the germline V gene are SGHTA and FQGNSA. CDR3 in amino acids: CASSSRDREHEQYF. In DNA form, the CDR3 reads TGTGCCAGCAGCTCACGGGACAGGGAACACGAGCAGTACTTC.

This sequence joins TRBV5-1 and TRBJ2-2, with D perhaps matching TRBD1 (5 bases). Germline-derived CDR1 and CDR2 are SGHRS and YFSETQ. Trimming removed 0 bases from V and 3 bases from J, with 12 bases in between. The CDR3 length is 16 residues. Here the CDR3 reads CASSLAEQGDTGELFF. The DNA for the CDR3 is TGCGCCAGCAGCTTGGCCGAGCAAGGGGACACCGGGGAGCTGTTTTTT.

The V and J genes are TRBV5-1 and TRBJ2-5; 8 bases map to TRBD2. V gave up 4 bases and J gave up 5 bases; unmatched junction bases: 10. This CDR3 has 15 amino acids. CDR1 and CDR2 from the germline V gene are SGHRS and YFSETQ. In DNA form, the CDR3 reads TGCGCCAGCAGCGCACGACCGGGAGGGGGGGAGACCCAGTACTTC. Translation: CASSARPGGGETQYF.

The chain uses TRBV9 and TRBJ1-1, with a possible D match to TRBD1 (5 bases). Trimming shortened V by 4 bases and J by 0 bases, and 13 bases separated the two germline ends. Germline loops: CDR1 SGDLS, CDR2 YYNGEE. The CDR3 contains 15 residues. The CDR3 nucleotides are TGTGCCAGCAGCCCCCGCCAGGACATGAACACTGAAGCTTTCTTT. This encodes CASSPRQDMNTEAFF.

This chain uses TRBV6-5 with TRBJ2-7; D remains unclear. Germline CDR1 and CDR2: MNHEY and SVGAGI. The CDR3 runs 13 residues. Trimming left V 7 bases short and J 2 bases short, with 12 bases between. The CDR3: CASTRSPAYEQYF. CDR3 bases: TGTGCCAGCACCAGATCTCCTGCCTACGAGCAGTACTTC.

This clone was seen a handful of times. The chain employs TRBV6-1 and TRBJ2-7; the match to TRBD1 covers 8 bases. CDR1 MNHNS and CDR2 SASEGT come from the germline V gene. V lost 1 base and J lost 7; bases outside the gene matches: 12. The CDR3 is 16 residues long. CDR3 residues: CASSEVHQGALTEQYF. The CDR3 DNA follows: TGTGCCAGCAGTGAAGTACATCAGGGGGCCCTAACGGAGCAGTACTTC.

The chain recombines TRBV6-5 with TRBJ1-3; no clear D gene. Trimming took 6 bases from V and 0 from J, leaving 12 bases between them. The CDR3 is 15 amino acids. Germline V gives CDR1 MNHEY, CDR2 SVGAGI. CDR3 sequence: CASRPLRDSGNTIYF. The CDR3 region has the DNA TGTGCCAGCAGACCACTCCGGGACTCTGGAAACACCATATATTTT.

The V and J genes are TRBV19 and TRBJ1-1, with D tentatively TRBD1 (6 bases). The CDR3 is 16 amino acids. Germline V CDR1 and CDR2: LNHDA, SQIVND (reference sequence). The germline V and J ends were trimmed by 1 base and 1 base, with 13 bases remaining between them. CDR3: CASSIGQGLGNTEAFF. DNA for the CDR3: TGTGCCAGTAGTATAGGGCAGGGGTTGGGGAACACTGAAGCTTTCTTT. Filled out from reference TRBV19 and TRBJ1-1, the complete variable domain reads DGGITQSPKYLFRKEGQNVTLSCEQNLNHDAMYWYRQDPGQGLRLIYYSQIVNDFQKGDIAEGYSVSREKKESFPLTVTSAQKNPTAFYLCASSIGQGLGNTEAFFGQGTRLTVV.

J is TRBJ1-2 and V is TRBV7-2; D is perhaps TRBD1 (6 bases). Germline CDR1 and CDR2: SGHTA and FQGNSA. Between the trimmed V and J ends, which lost 0 bases and 2 bases, there was a span of 10 bases. The CDR3 consists of 15 residues. CDR3 in DNA: TGTGCCAGCAGCTTAGCGCTAGGACAGAACTATGGCTACACCTTC. Translation: CASSLALGQNYGYTF.

This rearrangement joins TRBV5-6 to TRBJ1-2, with a weak D call TRBD1 (6 bases). Trimming stripped 3 bases from V and 6 bases from J, with 18 bases between. Germline assignment: CDR1 SGHDT and CDR2 YYEEEE. There are 15 residues in the CDR3. The CDR3 DNA is TGTGCCAGCAGCTGGGGTCCAGGGGCAAGGAATGGCTACACCTTC. Translation gives CASSWGPGARNGYTF.

This clone was found a few times. The rearrangement links TRBV5-4 to TRBJ2-3, with 11 bases matching TRBD2. The germline V gene encodes CDR1 SGHNT and CDR2 YYREEE (reference sequence). V shed 0 bases and J 2 bases; nucleotides not matched to a gene: 5. This CDR3 has 17 amino acids. Here the CDR3 reads CASSLGASGGYTDTQYF. The CDR3 nucleotides are TGTGCCAGCAGCTTGGGGGCTAGCGGGGGGTACACAGATACGCAGTATTTT. Together with reference TRBV5-4 and TRBJ2-3, the CDR3 gives the full variable domain: ETGVTQSPTHLIKTRGQQVTLRCSSQSGHNTVSWYQQALGQGPQFIFQYYREEENGRGNFPPRFSGLQFPNYSSELNVNALELDDSALYLCASSLGASGGYTDTQYFGPGTRLTVL.

The chain recombines TRBV7-8 with TRBJ2-5; tentatively, D is TRBD2 (5 bases). V lost 5 bases and J lost 2, with 15 bases in between. Germline V gene sequence: CDR1 SGHVS, CDR2 FQNEAQ. This CDR3 contains 15 residues. CDR3 amino acids: CASSQRSRGQETQYF. CDR3 sequence (DNA): TGTGCCAGCAGCCAGAGGTCCAGAGGGCAAGAGACCCAGTACTTC.

The chain recombines TRBV4-3 with TRBJ2-7; D gene ambiguous. V gave up 2 bases and J gave up 0 bases, with 8 bases separating them. CDR1 is LGHNA and CDR2 is YSLEER in the germline V gene. This CDR3 spans 14 amino acids. CDR3: CASSQSRNSYEQYF. The CDR3 nucleotides read TGCGCCAGCAGCCAAAGCCGTAACTCCTACGAGCAGTACTTC.

This chain uses TRBV4-2 with TRBJ2-7; a weak D match, TRBD2 (5 bases). Trimming cost V 0 bases and J 0 bases, with 9 bases left between them. This CDR3 region has 15 residues. Per the germline V gene, CDR1 is LGHNA and CDR2 is YNFKEQ. CDR3: CASSQEWERSYEQYF. The DNA of the CDR3 is TGTGCCAGCAGCCAAGAGTGGGAGCGCTCCTACGAGCAGTACTTC.

The chain recombines TRBV7-2 with TRBJ1-6; D ambiguous. This CDR3 is built from 14 residues. Germline V lookup: CDR1 SGHTA, CDR2 FQGNSA. The ends were cut back, 3 bases at V and 8 bases at J, with 11 bases in the middle. In DNA, the CDR3 is TGTGCCAGCAGCTTCCTGCCCGAGGATTCACCCCTCCACTTT. Protein sequence: CASSFLPEDSPLHF.

The rearrangement uses TRBV10-3 and TRBJ1-1; 8 bases are a match to TRBD1. Germline V CDR1 and CDR2: ENHRY, SYGVKD. V lost 5 bases, J lost 9 bases, and 8 bases stayed unmatched. The CDR3 extends over 13 amino acids. CDR3 protein: CAISKTGGGKAFF. The CDR3 DNA sequence: TGTGCCATCAGTAAAACAGGGGGAGGTAAAGCTTTCTTT.

The chain recombines TRBV18 with TRBJ1-2, with D perhaps matching TRBD1 (6 bases). Trimming removed 3 bases from V and 2 bases from J, with 13 bases in between. The V gene's germline CDR1 is KGHSH and CDR2 LQKENI. This CDR3 spans 15 amino acids. The CDR3 DNA reads TGTGCCAGCTCACCTACAGGGCTACCAAACTATGGCTACACCTTC. Translating gives CASSPTGLPNYGYTF.

This chain connects TRBV6-2 or TRBV6-3 to TRBJ2-1, with 10 bases identical to TRBD2. The CDR3 totals 17 residues. The V gene end was trimmed by 2 bases and the J gene end by 9 bases; junction bases not matched to a gene: 13. The germline V gene has CDR1 MNHEY and CDR2 SVGEGT. The DNA of the CDR3 is TGTGCCAGCAGTTACCCCGGGTCTAGCGGGGGACTTGGTGAGCAGTTCTTC. It specifies CASSYPGSSGGLGEQFF.

This chain connects TRBV19 to TRBJ2-3; 8 positions agree with TRBD2. CDR3 length equals 14 residues. V lost 9 bases and J lost 5; bases outside the gene matches: 10. Germline V lookup: CDR1 LNHDA, CDR2 SQIVND (reference sequence). CDR3 sequence: CASLARGGGDTQYF. For the CDR3, the DNA is TGTGCCAGCCTCGCCCGGGGGGGCGGAGATACGCAGTATTTT.

V gene TRBV7-8 combines with J gene TRBJ2-2; TRBD2 aligns across 14 bases. Germline CDR1 reads SGHVS; CDR2 reads FQNEAQ. J was trimmed by 6 bases and V by 5 bases; bases with no gene match: 5. The CDR3 length is 16 residues. The CDR3 sequence is CASSPRTSGGSGELFF. The DNA for the CDR3 is TGTGCCAGCAGCCCCCGGACTAGCGGGGGGTCCGGGGAGCTGTTTTTT.

The chain is built from TRBV5-1 and TRBJ1-1; 7 bases fit TRBD1. The V segment lost 4 bases and the J segment 2 bases; nucleotides outside the gene matches: 5. Germline CDR1 reads SGHRS; CDR2 reads YFSETQ. The CDR3 totals 14 residues. The CDR3 region is CASSKGQHNTEAFF. CDR3 DNA: TGCGCCAGCAGCAAGGGACAGCACAACACTGAAGCTTTCTTT.

The chain is built from TRBV19 and TRBJ2-2; D not certain. CDR3 length equals 13 residues. V lost 1 base and J lost 7, with 7 bases in between. Germline CDR1 and CDR2: LNHDA and SQIVND (reference sequence). CDR3 region: CASSIVAGGELFF. The CDR3 DNA sequence: TGTGCCAGTAGTATAGTGGCTGGCGGGGAGCTGTTTTTT.

The rearrangement links TRBV5-1 to TRBJ1-2, with D perhaps matching TRBD1 (6 bases). Trimming cost V 0 bases and J 4 bases, with 19 bases left between them. The germline V gene has CDR1 SGHRS and CDR2 YFSETQ. There are 17 residues in the CDR3. The CDR3 region has the DNA TGCGCCAGCAGCTTGGCCCGGACAGCAGATTTCGGCTATGGCTACACCTTC. Amino acid sequence: CASSLARTADFGYGYTF.

The chain couples TRBV19 to TRBJ1-5; 9 nucleotides match TRBD1. This CDR3 comprises 14 residues. V lost 7 bases and J lost 2; bases outside the gene matches: 3. Germline V lookup: CDR1 LNHDA, CDR2 SQIVND (reference sequence). The CDR3 spells CASKQGAGNQPQHF. The DNA for the CDR3 is TGTGCCAGTAAACAGGGGGCCGGCAATCAGCCCCAGCATTTT.

J is TRBJ2-3 and V is TRBV7-2; D gene unclear. The germline V and J ends were trimmed by 5 bases and 2 bases, with 5 bases remaining between them. The germline CDR1 and CDR2 sequences are SGHTA and FQGNSA. This CDR3 region has 12 residues. Here the CDR3 DNA reads TGTGCCAGCAGCCCTACCACAGATACGCAGTATTTT. Protein: CASSPTTDTQYF.

The rearrangement joins TRBV11-3 to TRBJ2-1; a weak D match, TRBD2 (5 bases). The CDR3 is 15 residues long. CDR1 and CDR2 from the germline V gene are SGHNT and YENEEA. Trimming stripped 5 bases from V and 0 bases from J, with 11 bases between. DNA for the CDR3: TGTGCCAGCAGCCTGGACTCTTACTCCTACAATGAGCAGTTCTTC. Its translation: CASSLDSYSYNEQFF.

This clone showed up just once. The rearrangement uses TRBV4-1 and TRBJ1-4; D uncertain. The germline CDR1 and CDR2 sequences are MGHRA and YSYEKL. This CDR3 region has 15 residues. Trimming removed 5 bases at V and 5 bases at J, with 15 bases between. CDR3 loop: CASSDRGRVNEKLFF. CDR3 in DNA: TGCGCCAGCAGCGACCGAGGGAGGGTGAATGAAAAACTGTTTTTT.

This clone occurred once. The chain couples TRBV6-2 or TRBV6-3 to TRBJ2-1; TRBD1 is a possible D gene (6 bases). Trimming removed 6 bases at V and 4 bases at J, with 13 bases between. There are 14 residues in the CDR3. CDR1 and CDR2 from the germline V gene are MNHEY and SVGEGT. CDR3 sequence (DNA): TGTGCCAGCAGCCCCCGCGGACAGTACAATGAGCAGTTCTTC. Protein: CASSPRGQYNEQFF.

This chain links TRBV7-3 with TRBJ1-1, with TRBD1 as a possible D gene (5 bases). Trimming cost V 8 bases and J 5 bases, with 15 bases left between them. The CDR3 loop spans 13 amino acids. In germline, CDR1 is SGHTA, CDR2 FQGTGA. CDR3 in amino acids: CASAEGRQTEAFF. CDR3 sequence (DNA): TGTGCCAGCGCAGAGGGGAGGCAGACTGAAGCTTTCTTT.

As for this clone: Other DNA sequences from this sample encode an identical CDR3 as well. The rearrangement links TRBV7-3 to TRBJ2-5; 7 bases map to TRBD1. Germline V gives CDR1 SGHTA, CDR2 FQGTGA. After removal of 5 bases from V and 5 bases from J, the junction contained 5 bases not matched to a gene. The CDR3 spans 13 residues. The CDR3 here is CASSPTGSETQYF. The CDR3 DNA is TGTGCCAGCAGCCCGACAGGGTCGGAGACCCAGTACTTC.

This rearrangement joins TRBV7-2 to TRBJ1-2; a weak D match, TRBD1 (5 bases). V lost 1 base and J 2 bases, leaving 11 bases between the germline ends. CDR3 length equals 15 residues. CDR1 SGHTA and CDR2 FQGNSA come from the germline V gene. CDR3 residues: CASSLEAGRNYGYTF. CDR3 bases: TGTGCCAGCAGCTTAGAAGCAGGGAGGAACTATGGCTACACCTTC.